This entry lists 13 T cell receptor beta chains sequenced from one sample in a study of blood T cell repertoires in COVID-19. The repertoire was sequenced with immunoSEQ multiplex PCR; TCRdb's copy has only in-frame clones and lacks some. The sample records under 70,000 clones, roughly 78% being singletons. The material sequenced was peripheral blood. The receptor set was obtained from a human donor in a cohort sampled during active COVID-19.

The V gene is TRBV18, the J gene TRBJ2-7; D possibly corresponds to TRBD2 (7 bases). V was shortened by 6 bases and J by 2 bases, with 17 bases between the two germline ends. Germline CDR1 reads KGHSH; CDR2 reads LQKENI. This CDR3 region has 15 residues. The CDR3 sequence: CASSPREGGTYEQYF. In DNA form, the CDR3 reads TGTGCCAGCTCCCCCAGGGAGGGGGGGACCTACGAGCAGTACTTC.

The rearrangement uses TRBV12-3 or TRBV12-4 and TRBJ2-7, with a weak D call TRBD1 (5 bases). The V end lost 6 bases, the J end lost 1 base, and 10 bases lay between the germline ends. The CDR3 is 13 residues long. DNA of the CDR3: TGTGCCAGCAGGACAGTTTGGTCCTACGAGCAGTACTTC. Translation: CASRTVWSYEQYF.

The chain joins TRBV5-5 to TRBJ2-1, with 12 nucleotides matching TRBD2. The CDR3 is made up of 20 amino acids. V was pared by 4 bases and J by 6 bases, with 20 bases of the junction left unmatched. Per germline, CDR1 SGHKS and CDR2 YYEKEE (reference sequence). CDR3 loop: CASSLGLAGILKHPANEQFF. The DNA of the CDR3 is TGTGCCAGCAGCCTCGGACTAGCGGGAATCCTGAAACATCCCGCCAATGAGCAGTTCTTC. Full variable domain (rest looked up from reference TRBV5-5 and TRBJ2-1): DAGVTQSPTHLIKTRGQQVTLRCSPISGHKSVSWYQQVLGQGPQFIFQYYEKEERGRGNFPDRFSARQFPNYSSELNVNALLLGDSALYLCASSLGLAGILKHPANEQFFGPGTRLTVL.

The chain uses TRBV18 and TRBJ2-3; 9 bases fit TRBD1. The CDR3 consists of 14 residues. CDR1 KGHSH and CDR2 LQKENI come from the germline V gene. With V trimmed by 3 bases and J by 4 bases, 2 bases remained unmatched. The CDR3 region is CASSPDRGADTQYF. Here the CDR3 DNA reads TGTGCCAGCTCACCCGACAGGGGGGCAGATACGCAGTATTTT.

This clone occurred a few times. CDR3 coding DNA: TGTGCCAGCAGCTCCAGACTAGCGGCCTACAATGAGCAGTTCTTC. The encoded protein is CASSSRLAAYNEQFF. The J gene is TRBJ2-1, the V gene TRBV7-9, with 9 bases lining up with TRBD2. The CDR3 length is 15 residues. The V segment lost 4 bases and the J segment 2 bases; nucleotides outside the gene matches: 3. Germline V gene lookup returns CDR1 SEHNR and CDR2 FQNEAQ (reference sequence).

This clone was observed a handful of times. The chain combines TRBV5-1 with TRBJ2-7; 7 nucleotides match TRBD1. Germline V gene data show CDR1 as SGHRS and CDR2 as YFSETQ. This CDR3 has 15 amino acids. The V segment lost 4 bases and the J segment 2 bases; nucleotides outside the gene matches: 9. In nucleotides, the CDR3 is TGCGCCAGCAGCCGAACGGGACAGCACCCCTACGAGCAGTACTTC. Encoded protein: CASSRTGQHPYEQYF.

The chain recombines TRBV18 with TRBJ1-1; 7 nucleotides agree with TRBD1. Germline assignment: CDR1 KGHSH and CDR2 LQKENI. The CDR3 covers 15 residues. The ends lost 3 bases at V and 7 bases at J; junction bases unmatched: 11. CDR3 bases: TGTGCCAGCTCACCGAAAGGGGGCGTACCCTTTGAAGCTTTCTTT. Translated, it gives CASSPKGGVPFEAFF.

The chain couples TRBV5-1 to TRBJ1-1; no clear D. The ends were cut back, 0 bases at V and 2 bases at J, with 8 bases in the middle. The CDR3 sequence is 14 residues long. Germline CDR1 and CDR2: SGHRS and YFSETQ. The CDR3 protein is CASSLEAGNTEAFF. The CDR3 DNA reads TGCGCCAGCAGCTTGGAGGCGGGCAACACTGAAGCTTTCTTT.

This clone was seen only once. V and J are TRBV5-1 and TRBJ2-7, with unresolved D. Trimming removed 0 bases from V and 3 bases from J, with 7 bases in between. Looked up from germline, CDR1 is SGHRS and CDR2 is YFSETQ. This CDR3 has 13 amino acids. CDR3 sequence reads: CASSLDTVYEQYF. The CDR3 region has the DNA TGCGCCAGCAGCTTGGATACGGTCTACGAGCAGTACTTC.

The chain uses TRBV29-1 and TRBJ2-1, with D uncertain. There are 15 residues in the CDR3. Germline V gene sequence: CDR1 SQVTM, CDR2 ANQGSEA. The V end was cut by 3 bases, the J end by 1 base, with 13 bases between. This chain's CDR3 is CSVDRGFQSYNEQFF. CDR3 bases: TGCAGCGTTGATCGTGGTTTCCAGTCCTACAATGAGCAGTTCTTC.

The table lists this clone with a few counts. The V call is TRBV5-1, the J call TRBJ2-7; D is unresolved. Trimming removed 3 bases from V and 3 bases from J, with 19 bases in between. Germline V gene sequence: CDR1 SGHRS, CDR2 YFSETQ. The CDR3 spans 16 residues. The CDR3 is CASSSSARGTGYEQYF. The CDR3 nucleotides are TGCGCCAGCAGCTCCTCCGCGCGAGGTACGGGCTACGAGCAGTACTTC.

The CDR3: CASSLEGAREKLFF. CDR3 in DNA: TGTGCCAGCAGCTTGGAGGGGGCGAGAGAAAAACTGTTTTTT. The gene calls are TRBV5-4 and TRBJ1-4, with TRBD1 matching 7 bases. Germline CDR1 reads SGHNT; CDR2 reads YYREEE (reference sequence). The CDR3 has 14 residues. The ends lost 0 bases at V and 8 bases at J; junction bases unmatched: 4.

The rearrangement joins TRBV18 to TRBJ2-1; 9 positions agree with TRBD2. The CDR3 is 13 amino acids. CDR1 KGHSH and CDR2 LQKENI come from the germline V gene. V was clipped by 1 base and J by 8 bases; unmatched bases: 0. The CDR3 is CASSPLAGDEQFF. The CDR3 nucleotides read TGTGCCAGCTCACCACTAGCGGGAGATGAGCAGTTCTTC.